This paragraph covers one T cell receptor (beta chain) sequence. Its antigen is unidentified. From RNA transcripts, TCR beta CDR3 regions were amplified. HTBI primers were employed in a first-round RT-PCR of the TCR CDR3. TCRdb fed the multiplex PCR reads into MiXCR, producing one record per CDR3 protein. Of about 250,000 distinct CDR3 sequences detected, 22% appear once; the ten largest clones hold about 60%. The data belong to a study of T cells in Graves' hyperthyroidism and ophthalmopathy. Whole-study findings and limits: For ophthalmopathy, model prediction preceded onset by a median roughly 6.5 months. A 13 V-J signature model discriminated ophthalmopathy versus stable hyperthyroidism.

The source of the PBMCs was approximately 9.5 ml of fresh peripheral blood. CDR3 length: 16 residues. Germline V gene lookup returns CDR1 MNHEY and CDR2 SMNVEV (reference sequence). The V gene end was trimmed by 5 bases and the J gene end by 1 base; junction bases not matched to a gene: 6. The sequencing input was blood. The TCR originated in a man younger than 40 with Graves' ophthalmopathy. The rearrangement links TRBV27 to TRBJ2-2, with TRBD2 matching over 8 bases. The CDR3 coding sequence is TGTGCCAGCAGTCCACTAGCGGTTATGAACACCGGGGAGCTGTTTTTT. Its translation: CASSPLAVMNTGELFF.